The clone carrying this T cell receptor beta chain was seen a few times. The CDR3 runs to 12 residues. Per the germline V gene, CDR1 is SGHNT and CDR2 is YYREEE (reference sequence). Unmatched junction bases numbered 6, after V lost 4 bases and J lost 8 bases. TCRdb re-derived calls from the 5' RACE reads in MiXCR, one entry per CDR3 protein. The data show tens of thousands of distinct CDR3 sequences, 20% to 25% seen once. The receptor's source is a female donor with breast cancer. The gene calls are TRBV5-4 and TRBJ2-7, with 7 bases fitting TRBD1. The sequencing input was memory CD4+ T cells sorted from a lymph node. Subset noted: memory CD4+ T cells, CD4+CD45RO+CD25-. Written as DNA, the CDR3 is TGTGCCAGCAGCCCTGGACAGGACAAGCAGTACTTC. Its translation: CASSPGQDKQYF.